This TCR beta chain was obtained from a study of OX40 agonist ivuxolimab in advanced cancers. Study-level background: Ivuxolimab was a fully human IgG2 agonistic monoclonal antibody targeting the costimulatory receptor OX40 (CD134). Intravenous ivuxolimab was administered to patients every 2 weeks at six dose levels: 0.01, 0.1, 0.3, 1.5, 3 and 10 mg/kg. Of the roughly 52 dose-escalation patients, hepatocellular carcinoma was present in about 19, melanoma in approximately 15, renal cell carcinoma in 9 and head and neck cancer in 9. A male proportion of 75% to 85% and a mean age of 60 years, ranging from about 23 to 90, were recorded for the dose-escalation cohort. Prior anti-PD-1, anti-PD-L1 or anti-CTLA-4 therapy was permitted, and approximately 41% of dose-escalation patients had received checkpoint inhibitors. Three dose-escalation patients achieved partial responses, one with hepatocellular carcinoma and two with cutaneous melanoma. The point of sequencing TCRbeta in the periphery was to test whether ivuxolimab changed TCR sequence diversity and drove clonal T-cell expansion. The paper reports the monotherapy dose-escalation portion (N ≈ 50 patients) of the phase I ivuxolimab trial.

To note about this clone: Its antigen is still unknown. No base-level quality is on record; no much larger clone is a single base apart.

What the work shows at the level of the full study, not this receptor alone: After ivuxolimab, expanded clones were on average more numerous among CD8+ T cells than among CD4+ T cells. Low levels of normalized T-cell clonal expansion were also shown by some nonresponding patients. Partial responders in the 0.1-3.0 mg/kg groups had among the lowest normalized peripheral clonal expansion, especially among CD8+ T cells. At doses from 0.1 to 3.0 mg/kg, clonal expansion was seen in both CD4+ and CD8+ blood T cells between baseline and week 6. The antigen specificity of the clonally expanded peripheral T cells was not determined.

The trial excluded patients who had a history of autoimmune disease or who were on systemic immunosuppression. Peripheral blood for TCR sequencing was collected from all dose cohorts at baseline, on cycle 4 day 1, and on cycle 7 day 1. The samples were taken from a phase I, first-in-human, multicenter, open-label dose-escalation trial of ivuxolimab. The trial enrolled adults with locally advanced or metastatic head and neck squamous cell, hepatocellular, melanoma or renal cell carcinoma. Before TCR sequencing, CD4+ T cells and CD8+ T cells were sorted from peripheral blood as separate populations. For sequencing of the TCRbeta CDR3 region, genomic DNA was extracted from the sorted cells. TCRbeta CDR3 regions were sequenced using the immunoSEQ Assay. TCRdb mirrors the immuneACCESS table, restricted to in-frame sequences. Some clones are absent from its copies; in checked studies, under half trace to an unresolved V gene, and the reason for the others is unknown. For this sample there are tens of thousands of clones; about 83% appear just once. The ten largest clones represent roughly 4.4% of the sample.

At the junction V is shortened by 4 bases and J by 0 bases; bases outside the gene matches: 2. The CDR3 covers 15 residues, taking in both the cysteine and the phenylalanine. Of all the DNA, just the CDR3 is kept, 45 bases in frame from base 1. CDR1 and CDR2 (LGHNA, YNFKEQ) derive from the germline V gene. The rearranged chain carries TRBV4-2 and TRBJ2-1, with 8 bases matching TRBD2. The TCR comes from an adult with an advanced solid tumor such as melanoma, head and neck, liver or kidney cancer. The material was CD4+ or CD8+ T cells sorted from blood, obtained in a trial of the OX40 agonist ivuxolimab. The CDR3 region has the sequence CASSLGTSSYNEQFF. The DNA reads TGTGCCAGCAGCCTAGGGACTAGCTCCTACAATGAGCAGTTCTTC.